This TCR beta chain was documented in a study of Ad26.COV2.S vaccination and SARS-CoV-2 variants. Findings and limits, study-wide: Spike-specific CD8+ and CD4+ T cell responses reportedly showed substantial breadth after vaccination.

On this clone: Its antigen is not identified.

The method was immunoSEQ multiplex PCR; TCRdb's version includes in-frame clones alone and lacks a portion of them. The sample carries over 300,000 clones, about 83% recorded once. The treatment here: around 19 received Ad26.COV2.S at low or high dose, single or two shots; about five received placebo; per-sample allocation not given. Material that was analyzed had been drawn on day 63 after the first vaccine or placebo injection. The source is a person between 18 and 60 years old who received the Ad26.COV2.S COVID-19 vaccine or a placebo. The source material was peripheral blood, sampled in a trial of Ad26.COV2.S vaccine versus placebo.

The CDR3 DNA reads TGTGCCAGCAGCTCCATGAGGGCAATGGTAGATACGCAGTATTTT. This codes for CASSSMRAMVDTQYF. The rearrangement links TRBV5-6 to TRBJ2-3, with D possibly being TRBD2 (5 bases). The length of the CDR3 is 15 residues. Per germline, CDR1 SGHDT and CDR2 YYEEEE. V lost 3 bases and J lost 5, with 16 bases in between.